Listed here are 12 T cell receptor beta chains from one sample, sequenced in a study of CXCR3-negative and CXCR3-positive naive CD8 T cells (dated by TCRdb to between 2018 and 2021). The sequencer was a NextSeq 550. The Human TCR Profiling Kit (MiLaboratory) was used to prepare UMI-labeled 5' RACE TRB cDNA libraries. TCRdb reprocessed the reads into one record per CDR3 protein sequence, lacking DNA. This sample's table lists 100,000 to 150,000 distinct CDR3 sequences. Together, the top ten hold approximately 0.5% of the sample. Sequenced material: naive CXCR3- CD8+ T cells from blood. Read against the paper, the sample's cell subset or site label means: CD45RO-CCR7+CD27+CD95- naive CD8+ T cells lacking CXCR3 (TNR3-). The receptors derive from a human donor in good health. Some clones in this sample may be carry-over from other donors' samples.

The chain employs TRBV12-3 or TRBV12-4 and TRBJ2-5. The CDR3 consists of 13 residues. Here the CDR3 reads CASSEMSGETQYF.

V is TRBV29-1 and J is TRBJ1-1. The CDR3 consists of 13 residues. CDR1 and CDR2 (germline): SQVTM, ANQGSEA. CDR3 protein: CSVLSGLNTEAFF.

The rearrangement links TRBV7-9 to TRBJ1-1. Germline V gene data show CDR1 as SEHNR and CDR2 as FQNEAQ (reference sequence). The CDR3 contains 13 residues. The CDR3 sequence is CASSFAGNTEAFF.

CDR3: CASSYSVGTGANVLTF. The chain recombines TRBV24-1 with TRBJ2-6. The length of the CDR3 is 16 residues. CDR1 is KGHDR and CDR2 is SFDVKD in the germline V gene.

The chain joins TRBV4-2 to TRBJ2-1; the D call of TRBD1 rests on TCRdb alone, since no DNA is present to check it. The CDR3 has 15 residues. CDR1 and CDR2 (germline): LGHNA, YNFKEQ. CDR3 sequence: CASSQVTGRYNEQFF.

V gene TRBV7-2 combines with J gene TRBJ2-7; TCRdb returns TRBD1, unconfirmable since there is no DNA. The CDR3 runs to 15 residues. In germline, CDR1 is SGHTA, CDR2 FQGNSA. The CDR3 reads CASSQQGTPSYEQYF.

This chain connects TRBV5-6 to TRBJ1-1. The CDR3 loop spans 12 amino acids. Germline CDR1 SGHDT, CDR2 YYEEEE. The CDR3: CASSSGQAEAFF.

The CDR3 sequence: CASSEPINEPETQYF. The chain couples TRBV25-1 to TRBJ2-5. The CDR3 runs 15 residues. Germline V gene lookup returns CDR1 MGHDK and CDR2 SYGVNS.

The chain links TRBV28 to TRBJ2-7; TCRdb picks TRBD1, but there is no DNA to check that call. Germline V CDR1 and CDR2: MDHEN, SYDVKM. The CDR3 consists of 14 residues. This CDR3 is CASRTGTSSYEQYF.

The chain uses TRBV29-1 and TRBJ2-7; TCRdb's assignment of TRBD1 cannot be checked, as there is no DNA. The CDR3 length is 13 residues. Germline CDR1 is SQVTM and CDR2 is ANQGSEA. CDR3 residues: CSPDGDAGYEQYF.

This sequence joins TRBV4-2 and TRBJ2-5; TCRdb lists TRBD2, though no DNA is available to test this call. The CDR3 has 15 residues. Looked up from germline, CDR1 is LGHNA and CDR2 is YNFKEQ. CDR3 region: CASSQITGRTETQYF.

J is TRBJ2-2 and V is TRBV24-1. The CDR3 has 14 amino acids. The germline gives CDR1 KGHDR, CDR2 SFDVKD. The CDR3 region is CATSDQKTGGELFF.